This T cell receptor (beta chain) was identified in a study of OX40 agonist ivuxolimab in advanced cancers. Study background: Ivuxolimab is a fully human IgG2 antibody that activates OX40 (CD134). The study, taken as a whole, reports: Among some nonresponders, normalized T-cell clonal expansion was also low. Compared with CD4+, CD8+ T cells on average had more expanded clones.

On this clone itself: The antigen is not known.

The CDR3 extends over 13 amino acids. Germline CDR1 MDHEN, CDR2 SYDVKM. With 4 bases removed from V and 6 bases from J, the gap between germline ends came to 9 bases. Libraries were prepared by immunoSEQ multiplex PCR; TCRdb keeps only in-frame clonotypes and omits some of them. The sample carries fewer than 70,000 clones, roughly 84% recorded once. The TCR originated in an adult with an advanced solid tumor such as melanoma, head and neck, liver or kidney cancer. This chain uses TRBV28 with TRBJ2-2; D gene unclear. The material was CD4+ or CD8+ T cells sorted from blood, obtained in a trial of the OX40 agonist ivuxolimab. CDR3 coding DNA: TGTGCCAGCAGTTCGGCTAGGGCCGGGGAGCTGTTTTTT. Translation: CASSSARAGELFF.